This T cell receptor beta chain was captured in a study of breast tumors, draining lymph nodes, adjacent tissues. Study-wide results and limits: Most tumor T cells seemingly derive from lymph node, then expand in tumor. Compared with lymph nodes, tumors were less diverse; compared with nontumor tissue, more. That most tumor T cells come from lymph nodes remained unproven.

Germline values: CDR1 KGHDR, CDR2 SFDVKD. V was trimmed by 3 bases and J by 7 bases, leaving 8 bases between them. This CDR3 is 13 amino acids long. TCRdb reprocessed the multiplex PCR reads via MiXCR and lists one record per CDR3 protein. Of around 300,000 distinct CDR3 sequences in the sample, roughly 31% were seen once. Breast cancer patients provided tissue from their axillary draining lymph nodes. This clonotype was detected ten times or more. Antigen: not known. The TCR sequence derives from a female donor with breast cancer. Some clones in this sample may be carry-over from other donors' samples. Source material: axillary lymph node tissue. This sequence joins TRBV24-1 and TRBJ1-4, with D uncertain. DNA of the CDR3: TGTGCCACCAGTGATGGATGGGGTGAAAAACTGTTTTTT. This encodes CATSDGWGEKLFF.